These T cell receptor beta chains were read from a single sample in a study of early T cells in non-severe SARS-CoV-2 infection. TCRdb re-called the 5' RACE reads through MiXCR, storing one row per CDR3 protein. Altogether about 83,000 distinct CDR3 sequences are present, around an eighth being singletons, with the ten largest covering roughly 3%. Source material: whole blood. Receptor source: an adult who was a healthcare worker with PCR-confirmed SARS-CoV-2 infection or an uninfected control (not recorded which). CDR3s leave out the opening cysteine and the closing phenylalanine or tryptophan. Fields, in order: J gene, clone size, V gene, CDR3 protein. Not every row has a clone size; where given, it reads once, few, many or a size class.

TRBJ2-2,many,TRBV4-1,ASSHIKWGTGELF
TRBJ1-5,once,TRBV6-1,ASSEAPGPNQPQH
TRBJ2-1,.,TRBV12-3/TRBV12-4,ASSLALGGGLEKVEQF
TRBJ2-1,many,TRBV9,ASSGQEGLGKDEQF
TRBJ1-3,few,TRBV3-1,ASSQEPGRFFGNTIY
TRBJ2-5,.,TRBV19,ASSIGRGTETQY
TRBJ1-2,.,TRBV3-1,ASSRPGRSYGYT
TRBJ2-3,.,TRBV7-6,ASSSVADTQY
TRBJ1-2,few,TRBV29-1,SGQGAQDYGYT
TRBJ2-5,few,TRBV20-1,SVIWLADQETQY
TRBJ2-3,.,TRBV7-3,ASSLGPPSTDTQY
TRBJ2-1,few,TRBV20-1,SALIYNEQF
TRBJ2-5,few,TRBV7-9,ASSFDSPWGQETQY
TRBJ2-1,.,TRBV12-3/TRBV12-4,ASSMPIPNEQF
TRBJ2-2,.,TRBV4-2,ASSQAQGYTGELF
TRBJ2-7,.,TRBV28,ASRSQGGYEQY
TRBJ2-6,.,TRBV20-1,TARDTGAAGANVLT
TRBJ2-7,few,TRBV12-3/TRBV12-4,ASSLVGWEQY
TRBJ2-1,.,TRBV29-1,SVSTSSYNEQF
TRBJ2-7,many,TRBV6-1,ASWEIGTEQY
TRBJ1-2,.,TRBV5-4,ASSFSDRIYGYT
TRBJ2-1,few,TRBV29-1,SVIARTGYNEQF
TRBJ1-1,.,TRBV4-1,ASSHPLGSMNTEAF
TRBJ1-1,few,TRBV29-1,SVVVRANTEAF
TRBJ2-2,many,TRBV11-2,ASSVNRVMGELF
TRBJ2-4,few,TRBV6-4,ASSDSSFPGSGIQY
TRBJ2-1,.,TRBV12-3/TRBV12-4,ASSRWTSYEQF
TRBJ1-2,.,TRBV28,ASIGVTSIQDYGYT
TRBJ2-1,.,TRBV5-4,ASCLAVNEQF
TRBJ1-5,.,TRBV6-2/TRBV6-3,ASTTRFGLLRNQPQH
TRBJ1-4,few,TRBV6-6,ASSTTGLSEKLF